Sequencing of this TCR beta chain was carried out in a study of T cell responses to AZD1222 COVID-19 vaccine. Points from the study as a whole: Epitopes outside B.1.351 and B.1.1.7 mutated regions reportedly drew nearly half of spike TCRs. CD4 TCRs covered the whole spike, strongest at regions 160-218 and 743-854. Two AZD1222 administrations were followed by greater Spike-specific TCR breadth and depth.

V lost 4 bases, J lost 8 bases, and 6 bases stayed unmatched. Germline CDR1 and CDR2: SGHTA and FQGTGA. The CDR3 spans 13 residues. To note about this clone: Its specificity is unknown.

Assay: immunoSEQ multiplex PCR; the TCRdb copy retains only in-frame clones and omits some. This sample yields around 88,000 clones, of which approximately 88% are seen a single time; around 5.5% belongs to the top ten. This chain connects TRBV7-3 to TRBJ2-3; 7 bases fit TRBD1. This TCR derives from an adult in good health. The sample here was peripheral blood, taken on day 0 of AZD1222 vaccination. The CDR3 nucleotides are TGTGCCAGCAGCTACACAGGGGTGGGTACGCAGTATTTT. The encoded protein is CASSYTGVGTQYF.